This T cell receptor (beta chain) appears in the sequencing data of a study of post-analysis software for immune sequencing data. At the level of the study: Recorded disease courses covered relapsing-remitting, secondary progressive and progressive-relapsing multiple sclerosis. Some patients had no subtype annotation.

With regard to this clonotype: The target antigen is unknown.

Unique molecular identifiers tagged the TCR beta cDNA libraries. TCRdb ran MiXCR on the PCR reads and lists one entry per CDR3 protein. The sample lists around 710,000 distinct CDR3 sequences; roughly 46% were seen once. V lost 0 bases and J lost 6; bases outside the gene matches: 4. Germline assignment: CDR1 GTSNPN and CDR2 SVGIG (reference sequence). CDR3 length: 15 amino acids. Regarding the study as a whole: TRBV segments more frequent in patients than in controls numbered several and included TRBV5-6, TRBV5-1 and TRBV20-1.

The clonotype was recovered from a girl aged 10-17 years with multiple sclerosis. The chain couples TRBV30 to TRBJ2-1, with TRBD1 matching 11 bases. The material sequenced was blood. The CDR3 sequence is CAWSVGQGGFNEQFF. For the CDR3, the DNA is TGTGCCTGGAGTGTGGGACAGGGGGGGTTCAATGAGCAGTTCTTC. Supplemented by reference TRBV30 and TRBJ2-1, the full variable domain reads SQTIHQWPATLVQPVGSPLSLECTVEGTSNPNLYWYRQAAGRGLQLLFYSVGIGQISSEVPQNLSASRPQDRQFILSSKKLLLSDSGFYLCAWSVGQGGFNEQFFGPGTRLTVL.